Below, one T cell receptor (beta chain) is given with its context. The CDR3 has 15 residues. Germline-derived CDR1 and CDR2 are MNHEY and SMNVEV (reference sequence). V trimming: 4 bases; J trimming: 4 bases; junction bases outside the gene matches: 6. The sample comes from a study of blood T cell repertoires in COVID-19. Study-level background: There were acute and convalescent COVID-19 samples, and they came from the United States, Italy and Spain. T cells, B-cell-depleted T cells, or PBMCs provided the cDNA or gDNA that served as material.

Profiling relied on immunoSEQ multiplex PCR, and the TCRdb table lists in-frame clones only, not all of them. This table holds some 200,000 clones, around nine tenths found once. The sequencing input was peripheral blood. This receptor was taken from a woman between 18 and 29 years old who had recovered from COVID-19. V usage is TRBV27 and J usage is TRBJ1-5, with TRBD1 identical over 8 bases. CDR3 in amino acids: CASSSYRGTNQPQHF. CDR3 coding DNA: TGTGCCAGCAGTTCGTACAGGGGGACGAATCAGCCCCAGCATTTT.